The rows below give T cell receptor beta chains drawn from one sample of a study of OX40 agonist ivuxolimab in advanced cancers. Libraries were prepared by immunoSEQ multiplex PCR; TCRdb keeps only in-frame clonotypes and omits some of them. The sample carries 65,000 or so clones, 80% to 95% recorded once. Sequenced material: CD4+ or CD8+ T cells sorted from blood, taken in a trial of the OX40 agonist ivuxolimab. The receptor source for this set is an adult with an advanced solid tumor such as melanoma, head and neck, liver or kidney cancer. CDR3s include the opening cysteine and the closing phenylalanine or tryptophan. The D gene is left open where the match is weak. Only part of the rows carry a size: once, few, many, or a class if the clone is expanded.

-	TRBV27	TRBJ1-4	-	CASSWTAAGLLFF	TGTGCCAGCAGTTGGACAGCCGCTGGTTTACTGTTTTTT
TRBD1	TRBV27	TRBJ2-7	-	CASGGQLSSYEQYF	TGTGCCAGCGGGGGACAGCTCAGCTCCTACGAGCAGTACTTC
-	TRBV10-2	TRBJ2-7	-	CASRQGFSYEQYF	TGCGCCAGCAGACAGGGATTCTCCTACGAGCAGTACTTC
TRBD2	TRBV7-2	TRBJ2-1	-	CASSLGGGLAGPEQFF	TGTGCCAGCAGCTTAGGGGGGGGACTAGCAGGTCCTGAGCAGTTCTTC
-	TRBV19	TRBJ1-5	-	CASSIWPSVYGNQPQHF	TGTGCCAGTAGTATTTGGCCCAGTGTATACGGCAATCAGCCCCAGCATTTT
-	TRBV5-1	TRBJ2-3	-	CASSLLEGIHTDTQYF	TGCGCCAGCAGCTTGTTGGAGGGGATTCATACAGATACGCAGTATTTT
TRBD2	TRBV14	TRBJ2-2	-	CASSPNLLGLGTSGRRELFF	TGTGCCAGCAGCCCTAACCTCCTGGGGCTCGGGACTAGCGGTCGCCGGGAGCTGTTTTTT
-	TRBV21-1	TRBJ1-2	-	CASSQGMGAEGYTF	TGTGCCAGCAGCCAAGGTATGGGGGCGGAGGGCTACACCTTC
-	TRBV4-1	TRBJ2-7	-	CASSQDFRAYEQYF	TGCGCCAGCAGCCAAGATTTCAGGGCCTACGAGCAGTACTTC
-	TRBV7-2	TRBJ2-1	once	CASNSRDALGVNYNEQFF	TGTGCCAGCAATTCTAGGGATGCTCTAGGGGTCAATTACAATGAGCAGTTCTTC
-	TRBV7-2	TRBJ1-4	-	CASSRTATYEKLFF	TGTGCCAGCAGCCGGACAGCCACCTATGAAAAACTGTTTTTT
-	TRBV30	TRBJ2-7	-	CAWSRGEEQYF	TGTGCCTGGAGCAGGGGCGAGGAGCAGTACTTC
-	TRBV4-3	TRBJ2-7	-	CASSQDTSESYEQYF	TGCGCCAGCAGCCAAGATACTAGTGAGTCCTACGAGCAGTACTTC
-	TRBV7-2	TRBJ1-2	once	CASSPYGYTF	TGTGCCAGCAGCCCGTATGGCTACACCTTC
-	TRBV11-2	TRBJ1-1	few	CASSLVGGGTTEAFF	TGTGCCAGCAGCTTAGTTGGGGGTGGTACCACTGAAGCTTTCTTT
-	TRBV27	TRBJ1-1	-	CASTRRAPVRDTEAFF	TGTGCCAGCACCCGTCGGGCCCCCGTTAGGGACACTGAAGCTTTCTTT
-	TRBV19	TRBJ2-1	-	CASGDEQFF	TGTGCCAGCGGGGATGAGCAGTTCTTC
-	TRBV12-5	TRBJ2-7	-	CASGLGHLYEQYF	TGTGCTAGTGGTTTGGGACACCTCTACGAGCAGTACTTC
-	TRBV6-1	TRBJ2-7	-	CASSASGYSYEQYF	TGTGCCAGCAGTGCCTCAGGGTACTCCTACGAGCAGTACTTC
TRBD2	TRBV27	TRBJ2-7	-	CASSLSSGGLSYEQYF	TGTGCCAGCAGTTTATCTAGCGGGGGGCTCTCCTACGAGCAGTACTTC
TRBD2	TRBV7-9	TRBJ2-7	-	CASSKLAGGEWYEQYF	TGTGCCAGCAGCAAACTAGCGGGGGGAGAATGGTACGAGCAGTACTTC
TRBD1	TRBV7-9	TRBJ1-2	-	CASSARTGNFNYGYTF	TGTGCCAGCAGCGCAAGGACAGGGAATTTTAACTATGGCTACACCTTC
TRBD2	TRBV4-3	TRBJ2-3	-	CASSQDASGGTDTQYF	TGCGCCAGCAGCCAAGATGCTAGCGGAGGCACAGATACGCAGTATTTT
-	TRBV19	TRBJ1-1	few	CASRFGGQDTEAFF	TGTGCCAGTAGGTTCGGAGGGCAGGACACTGAAGCTTTCTTT
-	TRBV7-9	TRBJ1-1	-	CASSLVGLHEGTEAFF	TGTGCCAGCAGCTTAGTTGGTTTACATGAAGGCACTGAAGCTTTCTTT
-	TRBV13	TRBJ1-2	once	CASSPEGGPDYGYTF	TGTGCCAGCAGCCCAGAAGGGGGGCCGGACTATGGCTACACCTTC
TRBD2	TRBV5-8	TRBJ2-2	-	CASSRPGLADTGELFF	TGTGCCAGCAGCAGGCCGGGACTAGCTGACACCGGGGAGCTGTTTTTT
-	TRBV27	TRBJ2-2	-	CASSLSSWTATTGELFF	TGTGCCAGCAGCCTATCCAGCTGGACGGCAACCACCGGGGAGCTGTTTTTT
TRBD2	TRBV27	TRBJ2-2	-	CASTVQGLAGPAGGGELFF	TGTGCCAGCACGGTTCAAGGACTAGCGGGCCCCGCCGGTGGCGGGGAGCTGTTTTTT
TRBD2	TRBV19	TRBJ2-7	-	CASCPAGGSYEQYF	TGTGCCAGTTGCCCAGCGGGAGGGTCCTACGAGCAGTACTTC
-	TRBV7-6	TRBJ1-6	-	CASSYRGVGSPLHF	TGTGCCAGCAGCTACCGGGGGGTAGGCTCACCCCTCCACTTT
TRBD1	TRBV13	TRBJ1-2	-	CASSSDREGGYTF	TGTGCCAGCAGCTCAGACAGGGAGGGAGGCTACACCTTC
TRBD1	TRBV7-9	TRBJ2-1	-	CASSKGQGRNEQFF	TGTGCCAGCAGCAAGGGACAGGGAAGGAATGAGCAGTTCTTC
-	TRBV4-1	TRBJ1-1	-	CASSQDPTERTEAFF	TGCGCCAGCAGCCAAGATCCGACAGAACGCACTGAAGCTTTCTTT
-	TRBV4-1	TRBJ1-1	-	CASSHPVWPMNTEAFF	TGCGCCAGCAGCCACCCAGTGTGGCCTATGAACACTGAAGCTTTCTTT
-	TRBV7-2	TRBJ1-1	-	CASSSDSTEAFF	TGTGCCAGCAGCTCCGACAGCACTGAAGCTTTCTTT
-	TRBV21-1	TRBJ1-6	-	CASSKLSVEGQGGSPLHF	TGTGCCAGCAGCAAACTTTCGGTGGAGGGACAGGGAGGTTCACCCCTCCACTTT
-	TRBV4-2	TRBJ2-2	-	CASSQEEGGDTGELFF	TGTGCCAGCAGCCAAGAGGAGGGAGGCGACACCGGGGAGCTGTTTTTT
-	TRBV19	TRBJ1-6	-	CASSIGLGSPLHF	TGTGCCAGTAGTATAGGATTGGGTTCACCCCTCCACTTT
TRBD2	TRBV15	TRBJ2-1	-	CATSRDRLAGYNEQFF	TGTGCCACCAGCAGAGATAGACTAGCGGGTTACAATGAGCAGTTCTTC
TRBD1	TRBV9	TRBJ2-7	-	CASSPDQGVSYEQYF	TGTGCCAGCAGCCCCGACCAGGGGGTGTCCTACGAGCAGTACTTC
-	TRBV29-1	TRBJ2-2	-	CSVVGSGELFF	TGCAGCGTTGTGGGTTCCGGGGAGCTGTTTTTT
-	TRBV27	TRBJ2-7	-	CASSITREYYEQYF	TGTGCCAGCAGCATAACCCGGGAATACTACGAGCAGTACTTC
-	TRBV19	TRBJ2-2	-	CASSLFVRPTGELFF	TGTGCCAGCAGCCTGTTTGTCAGACCCACCGGGGAGCTGTTTTTT
TRBD2	TRBV4-3	TRBJ2-7	-	CASSQHVAGGYEQYF	TGCGCCAGCAGCCAACACGTTGCGGGGGGTTACGAGCAGTACTTC
TRBD2	TRBV27	TRBJ2-5	-	CASSLGLAGGQETQYF	TGTGCCAGCAGTTTAGGGCTAGCGGGAGGGCAAGAGACCCAGTACTTC
-	TRBV4-2	TRBJ2-1	-	CASSQDVAGEWNEQFF	TGTGCCAGCAGCCAAGATGTAGCTGGAGAGTGGAATGAGCAGTTCTTC
-	TRBV19	TRBJ2-7	-	CASSGAGLSYEQYF	TGTGCCAGTAGCGGGGCCGGATTATCCTACGAGCAGTACTTC
-	TRBV7-9	TRBJ2-7	-	CASSLASSYEQYF	TGTGCCAGCAGCTTGGCGAGCTCCTACGAGCAGTACTTC
TRBD2	TRBV7-9	TRBJ2-1	-	CASSLVGLAGGQFVQQFF	TGTGCCAGCAGCTTAGTGGGACTAGCGGGAGGCCAGTTCGTGCAGCAGTTCTTC